The 10 T cell receptor beta chains below were found in one sample sequenced in a study of neoadjuvant nivolumab and ipilimumab in lung cancer. TCRdb keeps only in-frame clones here, not all; method: immunoSEQ multiplex PCR. Of about 18,000 clones detected, about nine tenths appear once; the ten largest clones hold over 2%. The material was peripheral blood, obtained before neoadjuvant nivolumab, alone or with ipilimumab. The origin of the receptors is an adult with non-small cell lung cancer.

The CDR3 DNA follows: TGTGCCTGGACCTCACCCGGGACCCTCAGGGACATTCAGTACTTC. This encodes CAWTSPGTLRDIQYF. The V gene is TRBV30, the J gene TRBJ2-4; D is possibly TRBD1 or TRBD2 (5 bases each). The CDR3 loop spans 15 amino acids. Trimming cost V 4 bases and J 8 bases, with 21 bases left between them. In germline, CDR1 is GTSNPN, CDR2 SVGIG (reference sequence).

The V call is TRBV9, the J call TRBJ2-3; 7 nucleotides line up with TRBD1. This CDR3 contains 14 residues. Germline values: CDR1 SGDLS, CDR2 YYNGEE. The J segment lost 1 base and the V segment lost 6 bases, leaving 5 bases of the junction unmatched. As DNA, the CDR3 is TGTGCCAGCACCCAGGGGGTGGGCACAGATACGCAGTATTTT. It codes for CASTQGVGTDTQYF.

The rearrangement uses TRBV18 and TRBJ1-2; D is ambiguous. The V and J ends lost 5 bases and 4 bases respectively, with 11 bases between them. The CDR3 contains 13 residues. Looked up from germline, CDR1 is KGHSH and CDR2 is LQKENI. CDR3 amino acids: CASSGSAIYGYTF. The CDR3 DNA follows: TGTGCCAGCTCAGGATCAGCTATCTATGGCTACACCTTC.

V and J are TRBV5-8 and TRBJ2-7; TRBD1 matches at 10 bases. CDR1 is SGHTS and CDR2 is YDEGEE in the germline V gene. The length of the CDR3 is 17 residues. Trimming removed 3 bases from V and 3 bases from J; junction bases left unmatched: 12. The chain's CDR3 is CASSSPTDRGRNYEQYF. CDR3 DNA sequence: TGTGCCAGCAGCTCACCAACAGACAGGGGGCGAAACTACGAGCAGTACTTC.

The V call is TRBV27, the J call TRBJ1-2, with a possible D match to TRBD1 (6 bases). The V end lost 5 bases, the J end lost 8 bases, and 21 bases lay between the germline ends. This CDR3 has 15 amino acids. Germline-derived CDR1 and CDR2 are MNHEY and SMNVEV (reference sequence). The CDR3 DNA is TGTGCCAGCAGTCCACCCTCGGGACAACGAGAAGGCTACACCTTC. Amino acids: CASSPPSGQREGYTF.

The rearrangement uses TRBV6-1 and TRBJ1-4, with D possibly TRBD1 on 5 matching bases. The length of the CDR3 is 13 residues. The germline gives CDR1 MNHNS, CDR2 SASEGT. V lost 6 bases, J lost 6 bases, and 11 bases lay in between. CDR3 sequence (DNA): TGTGCCAGCAGCCCAGGGCGGGATGAAAAACTGTTTTTT. It specifies CASSPGRDEKLFF.

The rearrangement links TRBV18 to TRBJ2-5; possibly TRBD1 or TRBD2 for D (5 bases each). V was pared by 0 bases and J by 1 base, with 9 bases between. This CDR3 is built from 15 residues. Germline V gene lookup returns CDR1 KGHSH and CDR2 LQKENI. This CDR3 is CASSPPGVGQETQYF. CDR3 coding DNA: TGTGCCAGCTCACCACCGGGGGTGGGCCAAGAGACCCAGTACTTC.

This chain links TRBV11-2 with TRBJ2-5, with D perhaps matching TRBD1 (6 bases). Germline loops: CDR1 SGHAT, CDR2 FQNNGV. The CDR3 totals 15 residues. Deletions cut 5 bases from V and 1 base from J, with 14 bases between. CDR3 loop: CASSPMVGAQETQYF. The CDR3 DNA sequence: TGTGCCAGCAGCCCAATGGTGGGGGCCCAAGAGACCCAGTACTTC. Using reference TRBV11-2 and TRBJ2-5 for the parts outside the CDR3, the full variable domain is EAGVAQSPRYKIIEKRQSVAFWCNPISGHATLYWYQQILGQGPKLLIQFQNNGVVDDSQLPKDRFSAERLKGVDSTLKIQPAKLEDSAVYLCASSPMVGAQETQYFGPGTRLLVL.

This chain links TRBV7-2 with TRBJ2-3, with TRBD2 matching over 11 bases. In germline, CDR1 is SGHTA, CDR2 FQGNSA. The CDR3 sequence is 16 residues long. With V trimmed by 5 bases and J by 5 bases, 9 bases remained unmatched. Here the CDR3 DNA reads TGTGCCAGCAGCACCGCTAGCGGGAGGCGAGAAGATACGCAGTATTTT. Translated, it gives CASSTASGRREDTQYF.

The chain employs TRBV18 and TRBJ1-1, with 8 bases identical to TRBD1. This CDR3 comprises 13 residues. Germline values: CDR1 KGHSH, CDR2 LQKENI. Trimming took 6 bases from V and 6 from J; bases not matched to a gene: 6. Here the CDR3 reads CASSGQGVSEAFF. The CDR3 coding sequence is TGTGCCAGCTCCGGACAGGGAGTTTCTGAAGCTTTCTTT.